The clone carrying this TCR beta chain has only a few counts. Its antigen is still unknown. This sample is drawn from a study of molecular identifiers for immune sequencing clone quantification. Previously described methods and listed TCR primers produced bulk TCR libraries. TCRdb re-called the PCR reads with MiXCR, one entry per CDR3 protein. The table has over 600,000 distinct CDR3 sequences, about 20% seen once. The CDR3 runs to 13 residues. V shed 6 bases and J shed 0 bases, with 8 bases lying between them. Whole-study results and caveats: Jurkat TCR RNA spiked in from one cell (amid one million naive cells) was reportedly detectable.

The V and J genes are TRBV12-3 or TRBV12-4 and TRBJ1-1; D is undetermined. Sequencing was performed on naive CD8+ T cells from blood, with Jurkat cell RNA spiked in. Subset: FACS-sorted CD8+CD4-CCR7+CD45RA+ naive T cells. This TCR derives from a human donor in good health. Some libraries in this study had Jurkat cell RNA spiked in. The CDR3 protein is CASRDGVNTEAFF. CDR3 DNA: TGTGCCAGCAGGGACGGAGTGAACACTGAAGCTTTCTTT.